This T cell receptor (beta chain) was identified during a study of identical twins' blood T cells. Study results and limitations: Top TCRbeta clonotypes were shared more with twin than unrelated donors.

Note on this clonotype: Its antigen is not known.

Germline assignment: CDR1 KGHSH and CDR2 LQKENI. V lost 2 bases and J 0 bases, leaving 7 bases between the germline ends. CDR3 length: 15 amino acids. TCRdb re-analysed the 5' RACE reads in MiXCR, keeping a single row per CDR3 protein. The sample records 300,000 to 400,000 distinct CDR3 sequences, 25% to 35% being singletons. This chain uses TRBV18 with TRBJ2-2; D is uncertain. The source is a woman aged 18-49 years in good health. Sequencing input: PBMCs. CDR3 bases: TGTGCCAGCTCACCAAGGGTAACGAACACCGGGGAGCTGTTTTTT. This encodes CASSPRVTNTGELFF.